Many counts were recorded for the clone carrying this T cell receptor beta chain. This sample is drawn from a study of T cells in Graves' hyperthyroidism and ophthalmopathy. The CDR3 extends over 18 amino acids. Unmatched junction bases numbered 14, after V lost 2 bases and J lost 4 bases. Germline V lookup: CDR1 SGHRS, CDR2 YFSETQ. At least 3 on the Clinical Activity Score was recorded for ophthalmopathy patients, who also had NOSPECS grade at least 4 and duration under 3 months. Patients showing uncontrolled infection, other autoimmune disease, pregnancy or lactation were ineligible. It was RNA transcripts that yielded the amplified TCR beta CDR3 regions. Carried out on the TCR CDR3, a first-round RT-PCR used the HTBI primer set. TCRdb redid the calling of the multiplex PCR reads with MiXCR, one entry per CDR3 protein. The profile shows about 640,000 distinct CDR3 sequences, roughly 15% of them singletons.

The sample was blood. The chain is built from TRBV5-1 and TRBJ2-4; 8 bases agree with TRBD1. The receptor was derived from a woman in her forties or fifties with Graves' ophthalmopathy. This CDR3 is CASSFGYLSGQEKNIQYF. The CDR3 DNA reads as TGCGCCAGCAGCTTCGGCTACTTATCGGGACAGGAGAAAAACATTCAGTACTTC.